These 28 T cell receptor beta chains were sequenced from one sample in a study of T cells in Graves' hyperthyroidism and ophthalmopathy. The investigators amplified TCR beta CDR3 regions from RNA transcripts. First-round RT-PCR with HTBI primers amplified the TCR CDR3 region. TCRdb reprocessed the multiplex PCR reads with MiXCR, giving one entry per CDR3 protein. The table includes approximately 710,000 distinct CDR3 sequences, around 15% detected once. Material: blood. These receptor sequences come from a man aged 50-59 years with Graves' hyperthyroidism.

This clonotype showed up many times. The gene calls are TRBV27 and TRBJ2-5; perhaps TRBD1 as D (6 bases). Trimming took 5 bases from V and 4 from J, leaving 23 bases between them. The CDR3 covers 17 residues. From germline, CDR1 is MNHEY and CDR2 SMNVEV (reference sequence). For the CDR3, the DNA is TGTGCCAGCAGTCCACGCCCCGGCGGACTGGGGGCAGAGACCCAGTACTTC. This codes for CASSPRPGGLGAETQYF.

The chain couples TRBV11-2 to TRBJ1-2, with no clear D. Trimming removed 5 bases at V and 6 bases at J, with 13 bases between. The germline gives CDR1 SGHAT, CDR2 FQNNGV. This CDR3 has 13 residues. The CDR3 region is CASSPFGSHGYTF. CDR3 in DNA: TGTGCCAGCAGCCCCTTCGGGTCCCATGGCTACACCTTC.

In this sample, this clonotype turned up many times. The genes are TRBV10-3 and TRBJ2-2; TRBD1 or TRBD2 may be the D gene (5 bases each). The CDR3 consists of 15 residues. Germline CDR1 ENHRY, CDR2 SYGVKD. V lost 3 bases and J lost 2, with 10 bases in between. The CDR3, as DNA: TGTGCCATCAGTGACGGGACCCTAAACACCGGGGAGCTGTTTTTT. Its translation: CAISDGTLNTGELFF.

This clonotype occurred a few times. The chain carries TRBV6-2 or TRBV6-3 and TRBJ2-2, with D possibly TRBD2 on 5 matching bases. Trimming removed 0 bases at V and 5 bases at J, with 13 bases between. The CDR3 runs to 16 residues. Germline V gene lookup returns CDR1 MNHEY and CDR2 SVGEGT. CDR3: CASSYSPYLATGELFF. In nucleotides, the CDR3 is TGTGCCAGCAGTTACTCACCCTACTTAGCGACCGGGGAGCTGTTTTTT.

This clonotype was detected a few times. The chain combines TRBV7-6 with TRBJ2-3; 8 nucleotides line up with TRBD2. This CDR3 contains 13 residues. V was pared by 5 bases and J by 4 bases, with 2 bases of the junction left unmatched. The germline gives CDR1 SGHVS, CDR2 FNYEAQ. The CDR3 region has the DNA TGTGCCAGCAGCGAGACTAGCGCAGATACGCAGTATTTT. Encoded protein: CASSETSADTQYF.

Many counts were recorded for this clonotype. V and J are TRBV24-1 and TRBJ1-1; a weak D match, TRBD1 (5 bases). Trimming left V 4 bases short and J 4 bases short, with 12 bases between. This CDR3 spans 14 amino acids. The germline V gene encodes CDR1 KGHDR and CDR2 SFDVKD. CDR3 amino acids: CATSEGGTITEAFF. CDR3 nucleotides: TGTGCCACCAGTGAGGGGGGGACTATCACTGAAGCTTTCTTT.

The chain uses TRBV28 and TRBJ2-3, with 7 bases that match TRBD2. With V trimmed by 6 bases and J by 4 bases, 7 bases remained unmatched. Germline CDR1 reads MDHEN; CDR2 reads SYDVKM. The CDR3 is 14 residues long. CDR3 nucleotides: TGTGCCAGCAGACTCCTCGGGAGGCCAGATACGCAGTATTTT. It codes for CASRLLGRPDTQYF.

This clonotype was found many times. The gene calls are TRBV11-2 and TRBJ2-5, with D tentatively TRBD2 (5 bases). Germline CDR1 reads SGHAT; CDR2 reads FQNNGV. The CDR3 sequence is 17 residues long. The V end lost 7 bases, the J end lost 5 bases, and 26 bases lay between the germline ends. The CDR3 DNA reads TGTGCCAGCATCCAAGGACGAGGGAGAGCCATCTGGGAGACCCAGTACTTC. It translates to CASIQGRGRAIWETQYF.

V usage is TRBV19 and J usage is TRBJ2-1; 8 positions match TRBD2. Looked up from germline, CDR1 is LNHDA and CDR2 is SQIVND (reference sequence). The V segment lost 8 bases and the J segment 7 bases; nucleotides outside the gene matches: 7. The CDR3 contains 13 residues. CDR3 nucleotide sequence: TGTGCCAGTGCGAGCGGGAGTAGGAATGAGCAGTTCTTC. It is translated as CASASGSRNEQFF. Using reference TRBV19 and TRBJ2-1 for the parts outside the CDR3, the full variable domain is DGGITQSPKYLFRKEGQNVTLSCEQNLNHDAMYWYRQDPGQGLRLIYYSQIVNDFQKGDIAEGYSVSREKKESFPLTVTSAQKNPTAFYLCASASGSRNEQFFGPGTRLTVL.

This chain connects TRBV4-1 to TRBJ2-7; D possibly uses TRBD1 or TRBD2 (7 bases each). The CDR3 consists of 14 residues. Trimming pared 5 bases from V and 6 bases from J, leaving 17 bases between. Germline-derived CDR1 and CDR2 are MGHRA and YSYEKL. This CDR3 is CASSRQGGWSEQYF. The CDR3 region has the DNA TGCGCCAGCAGCAGACAGGGAGGGTGGTCCGAGCAGTACTTC.

This clonotype has a count of ten or more. The CDR3 region has the DNA TGCAGTGCCACCAGGGCTAGCGGGAGGGCCTACGAGCAGTACTTC. Its protein is CSATRASGRAYEQYF. This chain uses TRBV20-1 with TRBJ2-7, with 12 bases aligning to TRBD2. The V gene's germline CDR1 is DFQATT and CDR2 SNEGSKA (reference sequence). The V segment lost 6 bases and the J segment 2 bases; nucleotides outside the gene matches: 8. The CDR3 spans 15 residues.

This clonotype came up many times. The chain employs TRBV27 and TRBJ1-1; 9 nucleotides agree with TRBD1. This CDR3 region has 15 residues. With V trimmed by 5 bases and J by 3 bases, 7 bases remained unmatched. Germline-derived CDR1 and CDR2 are MNHEY and SMNVEV (reference sequence). CDR3 residues: CASSRYRGPDTEAFF. The CDR3, as DNA: TGTGCCAGCAGTCGCTACAGGGGGCCGGACACTGAAGCTTTCTTT.

CDR3 sequence: CASSQEISDEQFF. The CDR3 DNA reads as TGTGCCAGCAGCCAGGAGATAAGCGATGAGCAGTTCTTC. This chain links TRBV4-2 with TRBJ2-1; D ambiguous. Germline loops: CDR1 LGHNA, CDR2 YNFKEQ. There are 13 residues in the CDR3. Trimming removed 3 bases at V and 8 bases at J, with 11 bases between.

This clonotype occurred a few times. This chain joins TRBV20-1 and TRBJ2-1; D unclear. The germline V and J ends were trimmed by 3 bases and 1 base, with 13 bases remaining between them. The germline gives CDR1 DFQATT, CDR2 SNEGSKA (reference sequence). This CDR3 has 15 residues. The DNA for the CDR3 is TGCAGTGCTAGCCGTGGGCTTTCGTCCTACAATGAGCAGTTCTTC. This codes for CSASRGLSSYNEQFF.

The table lists this clonotype with a few counts. CDR3 bases: TGTGCCAGCAGCGTTCCCGGGACAGGGGGCCGGGAGACCCAGTACTTC. It encodes CASSVPGTGGRETQYF. The chain combines TRBV5-5 with TRBJ2-5, with 12 bases identical to TRBD1. The CDR3 sequence is 16 residues long. Germline CDR1 is SGHKS and CDR2 is YYEKEE (reference sequence). Losses at the gene ends were 4 bases for V and 5 bases for J; bases not matched to a gene: 9.

This clonotype was recorded many times. The rearrangement uses TRBV28 and TRBJ2-7; the D gene is possibly TRBD1 (6 bases). CDR1 and CDR2 from the germline V gene are MDHEN and SYDVKM. Trimming took 7 bases from V and 5 from J, leaving 12 bases between them. The length of the CDR3 is 12 residues. The CDR3, as DNA: TGTGCCAGCACCGACAGGCGCCACGAGCAGTACTTC. Protein product: CASTDRRHEQYF.

This clonotype was detected many times. The V and J genes are TRBV6-1 and TRBJ2-7; perhaps TRBD2 as D (5 bases). Looked up from germline, CDR1 is MNHNS and CDR2 is SASEGT. The V end lost 7 bases, the J end lost 3 bases, and 16 bases lay between the germline ends. The CDR3 contains 14 residues. This CDR3 is CASTYEGSIYEQYF. CDR3 nucleotide sequence: TGTGCCAGCACCTACGAAGGGAGCATCTACGAGCAGTACTTC.

The chain couples TRBV30 to TRBJ2-7; 7 bases are a match to TRBD2. This CDR3 contains 15 residues. V gave up 0 bases and J gave up 7 bases; unmatched junction bases: 12. Germline CDR1 GTSNPN, CDR2 SVGIG (reference sequence). The CDR3 DNA reads as TGTGCCTGGAGTGTCTGGGCGGGAGTCTCGGGAGAGCAGTACTTC. Protein sequence: CAWSVWAGVSGEQYF.

This clonotype was seen repeatedly, ten times or more. The genes are TRBV28 and TRBJ2-2; D is uncertain. CDR3 length equals 13 residues. V lost 1 base and J 6 bases, leaving 6 bases between the germline ends. In germline, CDR1 is MDHEN, CDR2 SYDVKM. The CDR3 DNA sequence: TGTGCCAGCAGTTTATCCTCGCCCGGGGAGCTGTTTTTT. It codes for CASSLSSPGELFF.

This clonotype was seen repeatedly, ten times or more. J is TRBJ2-7 and V is TRBV6-1, with 10 bases aligning to TRBD1. Per the germline V gene, CDR1 is MNHNS and CDR2 is SASEGT. Losses at the gene ends were 6 bases for V and 3 bases for J; bases not matched to a gene: 8. The CDR3 is 15 amino acids. In DNA, the CDR3 is TGTGCCAGCAGGCAAGGGACAGGGGCTAACTACGAGCAGTACTTC. This gives the protein CASRQGTGANYEQYF.

The J gene is TRBJ2-5, the V gene TRBV9, with a possible D match to TRBD1 (5 bases). The CDR3 covers 13 residues. V lost 0 bases to trimming and J lost 5 bases, with 8 bases between them. Germline lookup yields CDR1 SGDLS and CDR2 YYNGEE. CDR3 nucleotide sequence: TGTGCCAGCAGCGTAGAAGGGGCCGAGACCCAGTACTTC. It yields the protein CASSVEGAETQYF.

This clonotype was recorded many times. The V call is TRBV6-1, the J call TRBJ1-6; possible D gene TRBD1, 6 bases. From germline, CDR1 is MNHNS and CDR2 SASEGT. Trimming took off 5 bases at V and 7 bases at J, with 15 bases between the two ends. The length of the CDR3 is 15 residues. The CDR3 DNA follows: TGTGCCAGCAGTACGTCAGGGGTGGGCAATTCACCCCTCCACTTT. Amino acids: CASSTSGVGNSPLHF.

This clonotype showed up many times. CDR3 loop: CASSPLQGNTEAFF. As DNA, the CDR3 is TGTGCCAGCAGTCCGTTACAGGGGAACACTGAAGCTTTCTTT. The rearrangement links TRBV27 to TRBJ1-1, with D possibly TRBD1 on 6 matching bases. This CDR3 is built from 14 residues. Trimming cost V 5 bases and J 1 base, with 11 bases left between them. Germline V gene sequence: CDR1 MNHEY, CDR2 SMNVEV (reference sequence).

In its sample, this clonotype was seen many times. For the CDR3, the DNA is TGTGCCAGCAGTCCCGGTCCTTACGAGCAGTACTTC. This encodes CASSPGPYEQYF. The gene calls are TRBV6-1 and TRBJ2-7, with D unclear. There are 12 residues in the CDR3. The germline V and J ends were trimmed by 5 bases and 4 bases, with 9 bases remaining between them. Germline loops: CDR1 MNHNS, CDR2 SASEGT.

The table lists this clonotype with many counts. The genes are TRBV28 and TRBJ2-1; maybe TRBD1 (5 bases). Trimming removed 1 base from V and 6 bases from J, with 10 bases in between. The CDR3 is made up of 14 amino acids. Germline V gene data show CDR1 as MDHEN and CDR2 as SYDVKM. CDR3 sequence reads: CASSLFSRVNEQFF. The CDR3 DNA reads TGTGCCAGCAGTTTATTTTCCAGGGTCAATGAGCAGTTCTTC.

This clonotype occurred many times. V is TRBV29-1 and J is TRBJ2-5, with 7 bases lining up with TRBD2. The germline gives CDR1 SQVTM, CDR2 ANQGSEA. The V and J ends lost 0 bases and 2 bases, in that order; junction bases with no gene match: 3. The CDR3 totals 14 residues. CDR3 in amino acids: CSVEEPGRQETQYF. The CDR3 nucleotides are TGCAGCGTTGAAGAGCCCGGGAGGCAAGAGACCCAGTACTTC.

This clonotype was detected ten times or more. The genes are TRBV18 and TRBJ1-6; D ambiguous. CDR1 KGHSH and CDR2 LQKENI come from the germline V gene. V was cut by 3 bases and J by 14 bases, with 14 bases left in between. This CDR3 region has 13 residues. CDR3 sequence: CASSPPADPALHF. Written as DNA, the CDR3 is TGTGCCAGCTCACCTCCAGCGGACCCAGCCCTCCACTTT.

The chain combines TRBV20-1 with TRBJ2-5, with TRBD2 matching over 9 bases. After removal of 1 base from V and 4 bases from J, the junction contained 10 bases not matched to a gene. The CDR3 is made up of 16 amino acids. Germline CDR1 is DFQATT and CDR2 is SNEGSKA (reference sequence). The CDR3 sequence: CSARGGSGRYGETQYF. The CDR3, as DNA: TGCAGTGCTAGAGGAGGTAGCGGGAGATATGGAGAGACCCAGTACTTC.